This TCR beta chain comes out of a study of neurological immune-mediated disorders. The time point denotes: longitudinal time-point 1 (baseline). This clonotype has ten or more counts. The germline CDR1 and CDR2 sequences are MNHEY and SMNVEV (reference sequence). The ends were cut back, 3 bases at V and 3 bases at J, with 12 bases in the middle. There are 15 residues in the CDR3. TCRdb reanalysed the 5' RACE reads using MiXCR and keeps one entry per CDR3 protein. This table has about 53,000 distinct CDR3 sequences, approximately 9.1% appearing once. The receptor comes from a woman in her thirties or forties in good health. Sequencing was carried out using PBMCs. This chain connects TRBV27 to TRBJ1-3; unclear D gene. DNA of the CDR3: TGTGCCAGCAGTTTTGGACGGGGTGATGGAAACACCATATATTTT. Translation gives CASSFGRGDGNTIYF.